This T cell receptor beta chain appears in the sequencing data of a study of blood T cell repertoires in COVID-19 (dated by TCRdb to 2019 to 2021). For context, the study as a whole: Samples from collaborators originated in the United States, Italy and Spain and spanned both the acute and convalescent phases of COVID-19. The prospective study material was composed of cDNA or gDNA derived from T cells, B-cell-depleted T cells, or PBMCs. Deeply sampled blood TCRbeta repertoires from subjects exposed to, actively infected with, or recovered from COVID-19 were included in the dataset. A freely available public database, intended as a resource for researchers studying the immune response to SARS-CoV-2, is where the repertoires were released. The samples were drawn from the first 160 participants of the ongoing ImmuneRACE study and from 950 to 1,500 subjects provided by 6 global collaborators. The sample metadata nearly always contained a de-identified subject ID, COVID-19 status, age in years and sex. HLA class I and class II types, where available, came from metadata supplied by the sample provider rather than from assay-based typing. General study outcomes and caveats: How much clinical and demographic metadata was included differed by source and by participant, and the metadata was provided uncurated.

TCRbeta CDR3 regions were amplified from genomic DNA using the immunoSEQ Assay, a bias-controlled multiplex PCR. On the authors' methods: Nucleated cell counts per sample were estimated from amplification of reference gene primers within the assay. Sequence reads were collapsed and filtered to measure the absolute abundance of every unique TCRbeta CDR3 rearrangement. For each sample, productive Simpson clonality was calculated by taking the square root of Simpson's diversity index across productive rearrangements. TCRdb carries this immuneACCESS record with in-frame sequences only. Its versions omit some clonotypes, under half of them owing to an unresolved V gene in the studies checked, with the rest unexplained. V, J and clone size are those of that table, while D and trimming were read from the DNA. The sample table records about 100,000 clones; roughly nine tenths of these occur just once. Together, the top ten hold around 5% of the sample.

In Seattle, one collaborating source enrolled patients while the infection was active and tracked those patients longitudinally over the course of disease. Collaborating institutions collected whole blood in K2EDTA tubes following their own protocols. For TCRbeta analysis, collaborators shipped samples in one of three forms: frozen whole blood, isolated PBMCs, or DNA extracted from either of those sample types. V gives up 7 bases and J gives up 4 bases, and the segment between their germline ends measures 14 bases. CDR1 MNHEY and CDR2 SMNVEV were looked up in the germline V gene (reference sequence). The CDR3 measures 14 amino acids from cysteine to phenylalanine. Of all the DNA, just the CDR3 is kept, 42 bases in frame from base 1. For this clone: The antigen it binds to is not known. Base qualities are missing; no much larger clone stands one base away.

The sample consisted of peripheral blood. The source of this sequence is a woman aged 45 to 65 with COVID-19, enrolled during active disease. The receptor chain draws on TRBV27 and TRBJ2-1; the D region possibly corresponds to TRBD1 (6 bases align). DNA sequence: TGTGCCAGCACTACAGGGTCTCTATACAATGAGCAGTTCTTC. The translation is CASTTGSLYNEQFF.